The clone carrying this T cell receptor (beta chain) was observed a few times. Profiled with immunoSEQ multiplex PCR; TCRdb holds only in-frame clones, not every one. The sample has about 380,000 clones, roughly 91% seen once. This sample was included in a study of blood T cell repertoires in COVID-19. Study overall: The United States, Italy and Spain provided the acute and convalescent COVID-19 samples. Nucleic acid was either cDNA or gDNA, and it came from T cells, B-cell-depleted T cells, or PBMCs.

The CDR3 loop spans 12 amino acids. The V and J ends lost 5 bases and 9 bases respectively, with 11 bases between them. CDR1 is LNHDA, CDR2 SQIVND, per germline (reference sequence). Recovery meant two consecutive negative NP/OP PCR tests, professional clearance, or resolved symptoms. This chain joins TRBV19 and TRBJ1-5, with D hard to call. This TCR came from a young woman who had recovered from COVID-19. Sequenced: PBMCs or T cells enriched from blood (not recorded which). The CDR3 protein is CASSSAPSPQHF. In nucleotides, the CDR3 is TGTGCCAGTAGTTCAGCGCCGTCGCCCCAGCATTTT. Using reference TRBV19 and TRBJ1-5 for the parts outside the CDR3, the full variable domain is DGGITQSPKYLFRKEGQNVTLSCEQNLNHDAMYWYRQDPGQGLRLIYYSQIVNDFQKGDIAEGYSVSREKKESFPLTVTSAQKNPTAFYLCASSSAPSPQHFGDGTRLSIL.